This TCR beta chain is from a study of cytomegalovirus exposure and HLA in healthy donors. General study points: A later analysis linked around 17,000 TCR beta sequences to HLA alleles at 0.05 false discovery rate.

Trimming pared 1 base from V and 1 base from J, leaving 6 bases between. This CDR3 has 14 residues. Germline lookup yields CDR1 SEHNR and CDR2 FQNEAQ (reference sequence). As to this clone: The antigen remains undetermined.

PCR primers comprised 60 Vbeta and 13 Jbeta primers. TCRdb's table, derived via immunoSEQ multiplex PCR, lists solely in-frame clones and lacks some. The sample is made up of approximately 140,000 clones, and the top ten hold about 1.6% of it. Input material: PBMCs. The TCR was taken from a woman aged 40 to 50 in good health and CMV-seronegative. The V gene is TRBV7-9, the J gene TRBJ2-3, with no clear D. This CDR3 reads CASSLVARTDTQYF. The CDR3 DNA reads TGTGCCAGCAGCTTAGTGGCCCGCACAGATACGCAGTATTTT.